A selection of T cell receptor beta chains follows, all from one sample in a study of blood T cells in healthy people across ages. TCRdb used MiXCR to reprocess the 5' RACE reads, holding one entry per CDR3 protein. The sample contains about 800,000 distinct CDR3 sequences, 55% to 75% of which appear only once. The specimen sequenced was blood. The receptor set was obtained from a man aged 25 to 40 in good health. Each CDR3 is given with its conserved first and last residue. D genes are given only for firm matches.

v_gene	j_gene	d_gene	CDR3aa	CDR3nt
TRBV28	TRBJ2-7	TRBD2	CASNPAGGPPGNEQYF	TGTGCCAGCAACCCAGCGGGAGGACCACCGGGGAATGAGCAGTACTTC
TRBV28	TRBJ1-2	TRBD1	CASTPGQRGGYTF	TGTGCCAGCACGCCGGGACAGAGGGGTGGCTACACCTTC
TRBV5-1	TRBJ2-3	.	CASSFGQTGDTQYF	TGCGCCAGCAGCTTTGGCCAAACGGGAGATACGCAGTATTTT
TRBV20-1	TRBJ1-2	.	CSARRQITIGYTF	TGCAGTGCTCGCAGGCAGATAACTATAGGCTACACCTTC
TRBV7-2	TRBJ2-3	TRBD2	CASSPQLAGVSTDTQYF	TGTGCCAGCAGCCCCCAATTAGCGGGAGTAAGCACAGATACGCAGTATTTT
TRBV20-1	TRBJ2-7	.	CSARAQDTYEQYF	TGCAGTGCTAGAGCCCAGGATACCTACGAGCAGTACTTC
TRBV7-2	TRBJ2-1	TRBD1	CASSTGQGGYNEQFF	TGTGCCAGCAGCACAGGACAGGGAGGCTACAATGAGCAGTTCTTC
TRBV6-6	TRBJ2-7	.	CASSADPDRSYEQYF	TGTGCCAGCAGCGCCGACCCGGACCGCTCCTACGAGCAGTACTTC
TRBV15	TRBJ2-5	.	CATLTREETQYF	TGTGCCACCCTCACGAGGGAAGAGACCCAGTACTTC
TRBV7-2	TRBJ2-3	TRBD2	CASSPSERGVTNTQYF	TGTGCCAGCAGCCCATCGGAGCGGGGGGTCACAAATACGCAGTATTTT